This entry lists 22 T cell receptor beta chains sequenced from one sample in a study of Ad26.COV2.S vaccination and SARS-CoV-2 variants. Sample treatment: over 15 received Ad26.COV2.S at low or high dose, single or two shots; 5 received placebo; per-sample allocation not given. It was on day 63 after the first vaccine or placebo injection that samples were taken. This table comes from immunoSEQ multiplex PCR, and its TCRdb copy is limited to in-frame clones, with some not included. The data contain 300,000 to 400,000 clones, approximately 81% of them singletons. The sample here was peripheral blood, taken in a trial of Ad26.COV2.S vaccine versus placebo. The receptors were gathered from a person between 18 and 60 years old who received the Ad26.COV2.S COVID-19 vaccine or a placebo.

J is TRBJ1-3 and V is TRBV9; D is unclear. Trimming stripped 0 bases from V and 1 base from J, with 5 bases between. The CDR3 runs 14 residues. The germline V gene has CDR1 SGDLS and CDR2 YYNGEE. CDR3 protein: CASSVDGSGNTIYF. As DNA, the CDR3 is TGTGCCAGCAGCGTAGATGGGTCTGGAAACACCATATATTTT.

This clone has only a few counts. The gene calls are TRBV3-1 (or the pseudogene TRBV3-2) and TRBJ2-2; D unresolved. The germline gives CDR1 LGHDT, CDR2 YNNKEL (reference sequence). This CDR3 has 17 amino acids. Trimming took 4 bases from V and 0 from J, leaving 15 bases between them. In DNA form, the CDR3 reads TGTGCCAGCAGCCTAGACTCCGGCAGGACGAACACCGGGGAGCTGTTTTTT. This sequence encodes CASSLDSGRTNTGELFF.

The V gene is TRBV28, the J gene TRBJ1-5, with 7 bases lining up with TRBD1. CDR1 MDHEN and CDR2 SYDVKM come from the germline V gene. The CDR3 extends over 12 amino acids. The V segment lost 6 bases and the J segment 6 bases; nucleotides outside the gene matches: 2. The CDR3 DNA sequence: TGTGCCAGCAGGACAGGGATTCAGCCCCAGCATTTT. Translated, it gives CASRTGIQPQHF.

This clone has only one observation. V gene TRBV18 combines with J gene TRBJ2-7; 13 nucleotides agree with TRBD2. CDR3 size: 16 residues. Germline loops: CDR1 KGHSH, CDR2 LQKENI. V trimming: 0 bases; J trimming: 4 bases; junction bases outside the gene matches: 3. This chain's CDR3 is CASSPPGTSGEYEQYF. As DNA, the CDR3 is TGTGCCAGCTCACCACCAGGGACTAGCGGGGAATACGAGCAGTACTTC.

The rearrangement joins TRBV19 to TRBJ2-7; D unresolved. The germline V and J ends were trimmed by 0 bases and 2 bases, with 20 bases remaining between them. The V gene's germline CDR1 is LNHDA and CDR2 SQIVND (reference sequence). This CDR3 has 18 amino acids. For the CDR3, the DNA is TGTGCCAGTAGTATAGATGGGCCCTTCTTACCCCACCCCTACGAGCAGTACTTC. Its protein is CASSIDGPFLPHPYEQYF.

This clone was detected only a few times. The CDR3 DNA sequence: TGTGCCAGCAGCTTGCGCACAGGGGGATTAATGAACACTGAAGCTTTCTTT. This encodes CASSLRTGGLMNTEAFF. The V call is TRBV5-5, the J call TRBJ1-1, with 8 bases lining up with TRBD1. The CDR3 sequence is 17 residues long. CDR1 and CDR2 (germline): SGHKS, YYEKEE (reference sequence). The V gene end was trimmed by 1 base and the J gene end by 0 bases; junction bases not matched to a gene: 8.

The CDR3, as DNA: TGTGCCACCAGTGATTGGGGCGGGGGGGCCCAGTACTTC. Translated: CATSDWGGGAQYF. This chain uses TRBV24-1 with TRBJ2-5; 9 positions match TRBD2. The V and J ends lost 2 bases and 9 bases, in that order; junction bases with no gene match: 3. The germline gives CDR1 KGHDR, CDR2 SFDVKD. The CDR3 runs 13 residues.

The chain employs TRBV10-3 and TRBJ1-3; no definite D call. V lost 5 bases to trimming and J lost 4 bases, with 6 bases between them. CDR3 length: 12 residues. Germline loops: CDR1 ENHRY, CDR2 SYGVKD. CDR3 nucleotides: TGTGCCATCAGTACACGAGGAAACACCATATATTTT. Protein sequence: CAISTRGNTIYF.

This chain links TRBV6-5 with TRBJ2-3, with TRBD2 identical over 7 bases. V trimming: 0 bases; J trimming: 6 bases; junction bases outside the gene matches: 9. The CDR3 loop spans 16 amino acids. Germline-derived CDR1 and CDR2 are MNHEY and SVGAGI. CDR3 region: CASSYSMVAGEDTQYF. The DNA for the CDR3 is TGTGCCAGCAGTTACTCGATGGTGGCGGGGGAGGATACGCAGTATTTT.

There are many counts of this clone. V gene TRBV4-3 combines with J gene TRBJ2-7; weak D call: TRBD1 (6 bases). The CDR3 is 17 residues long. From germline, CDR1 is LGHNA and CDR2 YSLEER. The V gene lost 1 base and the J gene lost 5 bases, with 21 bases spanning the gap. CDR3 in amino acids: CASSQGPPGAGTHEQYF. CDR3 bases: TGCGCCAGCAGCCAAGGTCCCCCGGGCGCCGGGACACACGAGCAGTACTTC.

This chain uses TRBV2 with TRBJ2-2, with D unclear. Deletions cut 5 bases from V and 0 bases from J, with 10 bases between. Germline values: CDR1 SNHLY, CDR2 FYNNEI. This CDR3 is built from 15 residues. CDR3 DNA: TGTGCCAGCAGTCCGACGATAGCGAACACCGGGGAGCTGTTTTTT. Amino acids: CASSPTIANTGELFF.

The chain has TRBV5-1 and TRBJ2-1, with TRBD2 identical over 8 bases. Germline loops: CDR1 SGHRS, CDR2 YFSETQ. V shed 4 bases, J shed 3 bases, and the junction held 12 bases outside the gene matches. The CDR3 runs to 17 residues. The CDR3 DNA sequence: TGCGCCAGCAGCATGAGGGCGCTGACTAGCGACTACAATGAGCAGTTCTTC. It codes for CASSMRALTSDYNEQFF.

This clone has a handful of counts. The gene calls are TRBV3-1 (or the pseudogene TRBV3-2) and TRBJ2-7; 15 bases are a match to TRBD2. This CDR3 comprises 18 residues. V was clipped by 4 bases and J by 0 bases; unmatched bases: 7. Germline CDR1 is LGHDT and CDR2 is YNNKEL (reference sequence). CDR3 sequence: CASSPRTSGRASSYEQYF. CDR3 in DNA: TGTGCCAGCAGCCCGCGGACTAGCGGGAGGGCCTCCTCCTACGAGCAGTACTTC.

This clone occurred once. The gene calls are TRBV7-9 and TRBJ2-1; 8 bases line up with TRBD2. Germline assignment: CDR1 SEHNR and CDR2 FQNEAQ (reference sequence). The ends lost 5 bases at V and 0 bases at J; junction bases unmatched: 12. The CDR3 runs to 18 residues. CDR3 loop: CASSDSGGRESSYNEQFF. CDR3 DNA sequence: TGTGCCAGCAGCGACAGCGGGGGCCGAGAAAGCTCCTACAATGAGCAGTTCTTC.

This clone occurred once. The chain joins TRBV5-1 to TRBJ1-4, with 8 nucleotides matching TRBD1. Germline V gives CDR1 SGHRS, CDR2 YFSETQ. The CDR3 loop spans 16 amino acids. The trim removed 0 bases at V and 4 bases at J, leaving 5 bases unmatched. The CDR3 DNA reads TGCGCCAGCAGCTTGGGTCAGGGGGCGATTAATGAAAAACTGTTTTTT. This sequence encodes CASSLGQGAINEKLFF.

J is TRBJ2-2 and V is TRBV11-2; the D is unclear. The CDR3 runs to 16 residues. The germline V gene has CDR1 SGHAT and CDR2 FQNNGV. The V end was cut by 0 bases, the J end by 3 bases, with 11 bases between. CDR3 sequence: CASSLDWGIYTGELFF. CDR3 in DNA: TGTGCCAGCAGCTTAGACTGGGGTATCTACACCGGGGAGCTGTTTTTT.

The chain carries TRBV18 and TRBJ1-1; a weak D match, TRBD1 (5 bases). This CDR3 is built from 15 residues. The germline V and J ends were trimmed by 0 bases and 7 bases, with 15 bases remaining between them. Germline assignment: CDR1 KGHSH and CDR2 LQKENI. This CDR3 is CASSPPGRGDIEAFF. CDR3 DNA sequence: TGTGCCAGCTCACCACCGGGGAGAGGGGATATTGAAGCTTTCTTT.

This clone appeared once. The chain joins TRBV5-6 to TRBJ1-2; D uncertain. V was cut by 5 bases and J by 2 bases, with 13 bases left in between. CDR3 length: 14 amino acids. Looked up from germline, CDR1 is SGHDT and CDR2 is YYEEEE. The CDR3 bases are TGTGCCAGCAGGCCTGACCGCCCCAACTATGGCTACACCTTC. This codes for CASRPDRPNYGYTF.

The chain joins TRBV6-5 to TRBJ2-7, with 9 bases that match TRBD2. V trimming: 5 bases; J trimming: 5 bases; junction bases outside the gene matches: 10. CDR3 length: 15 amino acids. CDR1 and CDR2 (germline): MNHEY, SVGAGI. DNA for the CDR3: TGTGCCAGCAGTATAACCATAGCGGGAGCCCACGAGCAGTACTTC. It is translated as CASSITIAGAHEQYF.

This chain links TRBV11-2 with TRBJ1-6; D perhaps matches TRBD1 (5 bases). Trimming pared 8 bases from V and 8 bases from J, leaving 13 bases between. Germline V lookup: CDR1 SGHAT, CDR2 FQNNGV. CDR3 length equals 13 residues. CDR3 bases: TGTGCCAGCGTGGCAGGGAATGATTCACCCCTCCACTTT. It encodes CASVAGNDSPLHF.

The rearrangement joins TRBV3-1 (or the pseudogene TRBV3-2) to TRBJ2-3, with D perhaps TRBD2 (6 bases). The CDR3 contains 15 residues. The V gene's germline CDR1 is LGHDT and CDR2 YNNKEL (reference sequence). Trimming left V 3 bases short and J 4 bases short, with 14 bases between. The CDR3 region has the DNA TGTGCCAGCAGCCATCCCGCGGGGAGGTCAGATACGCAGTATTTT. Amino acid sequence: CASSHPAGRSDTQYF.

Only a few counts were recorded for this clone. The chain couples TRBV11-2 to TRBJ2-7, with a weak D call TRBD1 (6 bases). Germline lookup yields CDR1 SGHAT and CDR2 FQNNGV. There are 14 residues in the CDR3. With 0 bases removed from V and 3 bases from J, the gap between germline ends came to 9 bases. CDR3 loop: CASSLEWTDYEQYF. CDR3 nucleotide sequence: TGTGCCAGCAGCTTAGAGTGGACAGACTACGAGCAGTACTTC.